Listed below are T cell receptor beta chains from one sample, sequenced in a study of blood T cell repertoires in COVID-19. Here immunoSEQ multiplex PCR was the method, and the copy in TCRdb shows in-frame clones only, minus some. The sample comprises a few hundred thousand clones, 80% to 90% of which are singletons, and roughly 3% rests with the top ten. The material sequenced was PBMCs or T cells enriched from blood (not recorded which). Receptors were obtained from a woman aged 18-29 years in a cohort exposed to, infected with or recovered from COVID-19 (not recorded which). Both conserved end residues are trimmed from each CDR3.

>TRBV7-9|TRBJ2-7
ASSPSGRAYEQY
>TRBV5-5|TRBJ2-5
ASSFGTGYQETQY
>TRBV7-9|TRBJ2-7
ASSLAGGPNEQY
>TRBV28|TRBJ2-2
ASRSVGELF
>TRBV24-1|TRBJ2-3
ATGLGGSNTQY
>TRBV11-2|TRBJ1-1
ASRRQGAPEAF
>TRBV28|TRBJ1-3
ASLSGEGTGNTIY
>TRBV11-2|TRBJ1-1
ASRKDSAANTEAF
>TRBV19|TRBJ2-5
ASSIVGTGGKETQY
>TRBV10-3|TRBJ1-2
AISESVTGPNYGYT
>TRBV7-9|TRBJ2-3
ASSSGLGTDTQY
>TRBV5-8|TRBJ2-7
ASSLAVGVSSGYEQY
>TRBV29-1|TRBJ2-7
SVDSQGSREQY
>TRBV18|TRBJ2-7
ASSPMEREVYEQY
>TRBV4-2|TRBJ2-7
ASSRYEGSGSSYEQY
>TRBV7-3|TRBJ2-3
ASSLYAGQGSTDTQY
>TRBV28|TRBJ1-3
ASSFHFLRVGGNTIY
>TRBV5-1|TRBJ1-5
ASSPTTGGEQPQH
>TRBV10-3|TRBJ1-1
AISRGDRLNTEAF
>TRBV7-2|TRBJ2-7
ASSLASGIGYEQY
>TRBV2|TRBJ1-5
ASATGVLNQPQH
>TRBV6-5|TRBJ1-1
ASSYSVTGNTEAF
>TRBV28|TRBJ1-3
ASSTGASSGNTIY